Given below is one TCR beta chain in context. Its antigen is unknown. CDR1 SGHTA and CDR2 FQGNSA come from the germline V gene. Trimming took off 1 base at V and 8 bases at J, with 12 bases between the two ends. The CDR3 has 14 amino acids. The data were taken from a study of T cell responses to AZD1222 COVID-19 vaccine. Study conclusions and caveats: The study reported that nearly half of spike-specific TCRs target unmutated variant regions. CD4 TCRs covered the whole spike, strongest at regions 160-218 and 743-854. When two AZD1222 doses had been given, Spike-specific TCR breadth and depth rose.

Clones were sequenced by immunoSEQ multiplex PCR, and TCRdb holds only the in-frame ones, with some missing. The sample has some 150,000 clones; around 92% are singletons. The receptor's source is an adult in good health. The J gene is TRBJ2-1, the V gene TRBV7-2; perhaps TRBD2 as D (5 bases). Material: peripheral blood, obtained on day 0 of AZD1222 vaccination. Here the CDR3 reads CASSLVASIDEQFF. The CDR3, as DNA: TGTGCCAGCAGCTTAGTCGCTAGCATAGATGAGCAGTTCTTC.